Listed here are 2 T cell receptor beta chains from one sample, sequenced in a study of Siglec-9 on CD8 T cells in melanoma. Repertoires were generated with immunoSEQ multiplex PCR, while TCRdb's copy carries only in-frame clones and drops some. Here the sample spans around 39,000 clones, 80% to 85% being singletons. Sequenced input: Siglec-9- CD8+ T cells sorted from blood. These receptors all come from a human donor in good health.

The rearrangement links TRBV5-6 to TRBJ2-3; D gene ambiguous. Germline V gene data show CDR1 as SGHDT and CDR2 as YYEEEE. The CDR3 is made up of 15 amino acids. Trimming took 0 bases from V and 0 from J, leaving 8 bases between them. CDR3 amino acids: CASSLARASTDTQYF. The CDR3 DNA reads TGTGCCAGCAGCTTGGCCCGGGCCAGCACAGATACGCAGTATTTT.

The sample holds one count of this clone. The V gene is TRBV28, the J gene TRBJ2-7; possibly TRBD1 for D (6 bases). The CDR3 is made up of 14 amino acids. V was cut by 6 bases and J by 3 bases, with 15 bases left in between. Germline V CDR1 and CDR2: MDHEN, SYDVKM. CDR3 residues: CASSLQGYFYEQYF. CDR3 nucleotides: TGTGCCAGCAGCCTACAGGGTTACTTCTACGAGCAGTACTTC.